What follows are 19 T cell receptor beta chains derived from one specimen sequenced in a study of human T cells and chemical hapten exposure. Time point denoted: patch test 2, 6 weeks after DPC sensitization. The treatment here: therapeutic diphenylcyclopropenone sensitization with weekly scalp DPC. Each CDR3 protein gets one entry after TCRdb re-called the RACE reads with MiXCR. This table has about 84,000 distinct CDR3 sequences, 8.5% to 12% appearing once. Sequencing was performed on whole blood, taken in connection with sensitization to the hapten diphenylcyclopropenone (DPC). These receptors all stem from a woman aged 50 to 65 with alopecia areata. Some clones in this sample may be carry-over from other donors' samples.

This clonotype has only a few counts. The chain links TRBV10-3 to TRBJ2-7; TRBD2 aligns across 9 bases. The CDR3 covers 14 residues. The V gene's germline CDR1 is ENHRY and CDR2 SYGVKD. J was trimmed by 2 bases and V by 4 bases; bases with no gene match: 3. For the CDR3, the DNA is TGTGCCATCAGTGTCGCGGGAGGGACCTACGAGCAGTACTTC. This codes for CAISVAGGTYEQYF.

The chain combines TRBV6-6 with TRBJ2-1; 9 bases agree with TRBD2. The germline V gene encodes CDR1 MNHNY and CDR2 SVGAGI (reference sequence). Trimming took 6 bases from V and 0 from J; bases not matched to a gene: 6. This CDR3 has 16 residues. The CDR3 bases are TGTGCCAGCAGCCGTAGCGGGAGCCCCTCCTACAATGAGCAGTTCTTC. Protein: CASSRSGSPSYNEQFF.

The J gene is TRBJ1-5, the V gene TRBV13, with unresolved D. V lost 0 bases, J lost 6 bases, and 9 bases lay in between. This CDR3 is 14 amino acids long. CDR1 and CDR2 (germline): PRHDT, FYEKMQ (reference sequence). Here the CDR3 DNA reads TGTGCCAGCAGCTTAGGTAGGATCGGTCAGCCCCAGCATTTT. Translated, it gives CASSLGRIGQPQHF.

CDR3 loop: CASSIGLAADTQYF. DNA for the CDR3: TGTGCCAGCAGCATTGGACTAGCGGCAGATACGCAGTATTTT. V and J are TRBV7-2 and TRBJ2-3, with 10 nucleotides matching TRBD2. The V and J ends lost 5 bases and 4 bases, in that order; junction bases with no gene match: 3. Germline V gene lookup returns CDR1 SGHTA and CDR2 FQGNSA. The CDR3 sequence is 14 residues long.

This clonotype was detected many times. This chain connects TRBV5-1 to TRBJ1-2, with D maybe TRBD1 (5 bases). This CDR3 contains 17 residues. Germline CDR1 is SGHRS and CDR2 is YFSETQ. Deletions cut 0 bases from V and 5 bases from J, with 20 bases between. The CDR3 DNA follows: TGCGCCAGCAGCTTGGCAGTATCGGGGCAGACGAATTATGGCTACACCTTC. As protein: CASSLAVSGQTNYGYTF. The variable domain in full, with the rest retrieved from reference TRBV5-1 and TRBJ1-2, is KAGVTQTPRYLIKTRGQQVTLSCSPISGHRSVSWYQQTPGQGLQFLFEYFSETQRNKGNFPGRFSGRQFSNSRSEMNVSTLELGDSALYLCASSLAVSGQTNYGYTFGSGTRLTVV.

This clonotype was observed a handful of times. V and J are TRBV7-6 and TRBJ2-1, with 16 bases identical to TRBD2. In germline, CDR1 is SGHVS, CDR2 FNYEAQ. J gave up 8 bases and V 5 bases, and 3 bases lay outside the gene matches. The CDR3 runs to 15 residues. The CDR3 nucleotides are TGTGCCAGCAGCGGGACTAGCGGGAGGGCCCATGAGCAGTTCTTC. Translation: CASSGTSGRAHEQFF.

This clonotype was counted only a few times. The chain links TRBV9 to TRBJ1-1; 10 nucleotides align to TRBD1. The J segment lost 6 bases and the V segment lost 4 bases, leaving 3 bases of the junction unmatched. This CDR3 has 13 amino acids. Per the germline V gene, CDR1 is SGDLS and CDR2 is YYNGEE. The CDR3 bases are TGTGCCAGCAGCCCAGGGACAGGGGCTGAAGCTTTCTTT. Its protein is CASSPGTGAEAFF. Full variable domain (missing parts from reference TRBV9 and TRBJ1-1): DSGVTQTPKHLITATGQRVTLRCSPRSGDLSVYWYQQSLDQGLQFLIQYYNGEERAKGNILERFSAQQFPDLHSELNLSSLELGDSALYFCASSPGTGAEAFFGQGTRLTVV.

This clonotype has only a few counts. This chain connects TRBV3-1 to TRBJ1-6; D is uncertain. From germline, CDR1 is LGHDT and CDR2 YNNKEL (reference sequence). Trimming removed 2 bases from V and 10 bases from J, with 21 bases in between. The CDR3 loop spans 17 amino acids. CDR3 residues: CASSQRSWLQIRSPLHF. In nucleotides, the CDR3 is TGTGCCAGCAGCCAACGGTCCTGGCTGCAAATTCGGTCACCCCTCCACTTT.

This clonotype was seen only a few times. As DNA, the CDR3 is TGTGCCAGCAGCCTCATAAGACAGTCCATCACTGAAGCTTTCTTT. Its translation is CASSLIRQSITEAFF. The rearrangement uses TRBV11-2 and TRBJ1-1; tentative D call: TRBD1 (5 bases). Germline-derived CDR1 and CDR2 are SGHAT and FQNNGV. CDR3 length equals 15 residues. Trimming removed 5 bases from V and 4 bases from J, with 17 bases in between.

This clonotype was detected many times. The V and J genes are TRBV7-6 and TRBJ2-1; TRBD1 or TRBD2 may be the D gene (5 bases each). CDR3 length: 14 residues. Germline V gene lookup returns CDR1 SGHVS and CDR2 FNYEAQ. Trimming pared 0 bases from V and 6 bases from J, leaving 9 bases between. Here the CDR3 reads CASSLAGESNEQFF. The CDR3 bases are TGTGCCAGCAGCTTAGCAGGGGAGAGCAATGAGCAGTTCTTC.

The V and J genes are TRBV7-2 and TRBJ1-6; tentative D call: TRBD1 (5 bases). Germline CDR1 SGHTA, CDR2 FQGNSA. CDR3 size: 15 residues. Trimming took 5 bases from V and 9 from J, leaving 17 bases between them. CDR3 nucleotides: TGTGCCAGCAGCCCCCATCAGGGTGGCGGTTCACCCCTCCACTTT. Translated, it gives CASSPHQGGGSPLHF.

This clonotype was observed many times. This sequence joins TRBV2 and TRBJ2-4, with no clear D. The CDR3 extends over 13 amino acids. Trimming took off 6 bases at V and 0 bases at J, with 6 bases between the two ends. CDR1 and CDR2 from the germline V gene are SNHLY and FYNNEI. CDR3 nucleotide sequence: TGTGCCAGCAGACCATTAGCCAAAAACATTCAGTACTTC. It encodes CASRPLAKNIQYF.

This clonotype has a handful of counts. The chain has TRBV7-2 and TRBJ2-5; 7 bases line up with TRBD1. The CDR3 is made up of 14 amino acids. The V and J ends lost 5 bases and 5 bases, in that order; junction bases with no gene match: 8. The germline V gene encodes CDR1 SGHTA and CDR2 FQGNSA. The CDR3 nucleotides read TGTGCCAGCAGCCCGACAGGGTATGGGGAGACCCAGTACTTC. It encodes CASSPTGYGETQYF.

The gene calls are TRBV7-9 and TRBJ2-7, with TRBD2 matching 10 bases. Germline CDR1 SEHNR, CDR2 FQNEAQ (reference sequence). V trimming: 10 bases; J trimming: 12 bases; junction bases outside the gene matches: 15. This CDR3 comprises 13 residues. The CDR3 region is CAILRLAGVMWYF. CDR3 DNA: TGTGCCATTTTAAGGCTAGCGGGAGTTATGTGGTACTTC.

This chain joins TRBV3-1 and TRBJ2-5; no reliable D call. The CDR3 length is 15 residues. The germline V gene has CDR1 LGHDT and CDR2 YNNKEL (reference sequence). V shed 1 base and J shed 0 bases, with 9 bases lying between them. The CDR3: CASSQGQAYQETQYF. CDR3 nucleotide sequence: TGTGCCAGCAGCCAAGGGCAGGCCTACCAAGAGACCCAGTACTTC.

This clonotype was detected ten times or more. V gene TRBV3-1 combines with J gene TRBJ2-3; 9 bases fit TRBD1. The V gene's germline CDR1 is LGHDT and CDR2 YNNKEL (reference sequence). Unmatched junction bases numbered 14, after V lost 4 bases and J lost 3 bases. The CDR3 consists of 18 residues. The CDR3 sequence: CASSPTGGLAGETDTQYF. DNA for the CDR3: TGTGCCAGCAGCCCCACAGGGGGCCTCGCGGGAGAGACAGATACGCAGTATTTT.

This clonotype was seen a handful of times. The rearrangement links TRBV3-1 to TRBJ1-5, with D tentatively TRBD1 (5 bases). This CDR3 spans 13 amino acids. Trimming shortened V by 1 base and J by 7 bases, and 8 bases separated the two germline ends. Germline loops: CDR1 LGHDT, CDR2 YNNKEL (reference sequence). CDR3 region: CASSQGRDQPQHF. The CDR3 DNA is TGTGCCAGCAGCCAAGGCAGGGACCAGCCCCAGCATTTT. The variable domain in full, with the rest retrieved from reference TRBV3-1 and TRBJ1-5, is DTAVSQTPKYLVTQMGNDKSIKCEQNLGHDTMYWYKQDSKKFLKIMFSYNNKELIINETVPNRFSPKSPDKAHLNLHINSLELGDSAVYFCASSQGRDQPQHFGDGTRLSIL.

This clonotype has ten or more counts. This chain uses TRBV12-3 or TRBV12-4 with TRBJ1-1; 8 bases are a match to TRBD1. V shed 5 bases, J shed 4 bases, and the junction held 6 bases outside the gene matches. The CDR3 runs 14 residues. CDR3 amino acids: CASSHGGTGTEAFF. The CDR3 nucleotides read TGTGCCAGCAGTCACGGGGGGACAGGCACTGAAGCTTTCTTT.

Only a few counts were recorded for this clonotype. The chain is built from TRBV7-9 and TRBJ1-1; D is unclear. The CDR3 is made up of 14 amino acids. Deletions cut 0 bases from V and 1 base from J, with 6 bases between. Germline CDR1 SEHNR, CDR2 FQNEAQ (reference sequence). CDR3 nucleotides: TGTGCCAGCAGCTTAGCTCCTTCGAACACTGAAGCTTTCTTT. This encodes CASSLAPSNTEAFF.